One T cell receptor beta chain is described in this entry. Its target is not known. These data come from a study of OX40 agonist ivuxolimab in advanced cancers. Across the whole study: All patients had ivuxolimab intravenously every 2 weeks at 0.01 to 10 mg/kg. Dose-escalation cases comprised hepatocellular carcinoma, melanoma, renal cell or head and neck cancer. Patients with prior anti-PD-1, anti-PD-L1 or anti-CTLA-4 therapy were eligible; about 41% had some.

The repertoire was sequenced with immunoSEQ multiplex PCR; TCRdb's copy has only in-frame clones and lacks some. The sample has tens of thousands of clones, around 90% seen once; the top ten hold less than 0.6%. From germline, CDR1 is SGDLS and CDR2 YYNGEE. V was shortened by 0 bases and J by 7 bases, with 10 bases between the two germline ends. CDR3 length equals 14 residues. Findings of the study overall: The study found that CD8+ T cells averaged more expanded clones than CD4+.

V is TRBV9 and J is TRBJ1-4; tentatively, D is TRBD1 (6 bases). Sequences were derived from CD4+ or CD8+ T cells sorted from blood, sampled in a trial of the OX40 agonist ivuxolimab. The source of this sequence is an adult with an advanced solid tumor such as melanoma, head and neck, liver or kidney cancer. In DNA, the CDR3 is TGTGCCAGCAGCGTAGGCAGGGGTGGTGAAAAACTGTTTTTT. This encodes CASSVGRGGEKLFF.